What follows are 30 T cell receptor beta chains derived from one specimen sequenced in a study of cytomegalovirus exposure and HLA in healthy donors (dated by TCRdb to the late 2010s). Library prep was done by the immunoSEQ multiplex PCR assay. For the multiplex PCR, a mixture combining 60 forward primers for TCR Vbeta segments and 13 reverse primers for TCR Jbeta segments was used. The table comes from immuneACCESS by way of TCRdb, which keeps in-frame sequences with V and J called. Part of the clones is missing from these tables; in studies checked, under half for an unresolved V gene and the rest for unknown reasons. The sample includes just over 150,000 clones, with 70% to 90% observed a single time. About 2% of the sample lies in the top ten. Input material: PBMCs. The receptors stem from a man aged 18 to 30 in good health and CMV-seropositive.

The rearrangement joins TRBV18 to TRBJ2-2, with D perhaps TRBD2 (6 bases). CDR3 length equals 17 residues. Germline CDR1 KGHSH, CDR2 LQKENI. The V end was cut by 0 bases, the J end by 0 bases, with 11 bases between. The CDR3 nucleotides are TGTGCCAGCTCACCACCGAGACTAGTCGCGAACACCGGGGAGCTGTTTTTT. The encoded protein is CASSPPRLVANTGELFF.

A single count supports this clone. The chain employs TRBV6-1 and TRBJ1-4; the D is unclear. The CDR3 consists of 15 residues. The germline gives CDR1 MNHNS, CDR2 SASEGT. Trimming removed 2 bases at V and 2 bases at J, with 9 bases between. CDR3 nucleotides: TGTGCCAGCAGTGAACCGGGGATGACTAATGAAAAACTGTTTTTT. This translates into CASSEPGMTNEKLFF.

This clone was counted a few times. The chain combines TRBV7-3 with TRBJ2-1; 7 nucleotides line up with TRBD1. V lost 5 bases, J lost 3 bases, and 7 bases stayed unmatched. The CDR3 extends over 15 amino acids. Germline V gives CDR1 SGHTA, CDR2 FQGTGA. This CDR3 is CASSQRQGNYNEQFF. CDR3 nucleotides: TGTGCCAGCAGCCAAAGACAGGGAAACTACAATGAGCAGTTCTTC.

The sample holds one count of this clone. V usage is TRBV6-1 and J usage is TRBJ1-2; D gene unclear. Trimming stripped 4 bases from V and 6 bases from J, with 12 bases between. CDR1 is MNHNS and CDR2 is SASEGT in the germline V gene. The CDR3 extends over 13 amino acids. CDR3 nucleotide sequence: TGTGCCAGCAGTGCGGGCGGGAAAGATGGCTACACCTTC. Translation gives CASSAGGKDGYTF.

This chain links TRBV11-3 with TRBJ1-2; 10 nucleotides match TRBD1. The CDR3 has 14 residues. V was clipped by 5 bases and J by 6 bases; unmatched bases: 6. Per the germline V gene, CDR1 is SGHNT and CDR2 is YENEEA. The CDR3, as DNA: TGTGCCAGCAGCACGAGGACAGGGGGAGATGGCTACACCTTC. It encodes CASSTRTGGDGYTF.

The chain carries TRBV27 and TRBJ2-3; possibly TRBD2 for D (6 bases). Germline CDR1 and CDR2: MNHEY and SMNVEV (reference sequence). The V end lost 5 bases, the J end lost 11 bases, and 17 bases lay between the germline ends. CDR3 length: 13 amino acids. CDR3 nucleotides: TGTGCCAGCAGTACCCACATGGGGGGAGGGCAGTATTTT. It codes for CASSTHMGGGQYF.

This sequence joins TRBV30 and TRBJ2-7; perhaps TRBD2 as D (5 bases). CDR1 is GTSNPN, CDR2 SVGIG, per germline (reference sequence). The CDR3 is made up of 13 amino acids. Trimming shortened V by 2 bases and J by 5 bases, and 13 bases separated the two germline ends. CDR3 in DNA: TGTGCCTGGAGTTTACTAGTAACCCACGAGCAGTACTTC. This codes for CAWSLLVTHEQYF. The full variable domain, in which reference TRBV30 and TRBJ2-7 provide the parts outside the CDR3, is SQTIHQWPATLVQPVGSPLSLECTVEGTSNPNLYWYRQAAGRGLQLLFYSVGIGQISSEVPQNLSASRPQDRQFILSSKKLLLSDSGFYLCAWSLLVTHEQYFGPGTRLTVT.

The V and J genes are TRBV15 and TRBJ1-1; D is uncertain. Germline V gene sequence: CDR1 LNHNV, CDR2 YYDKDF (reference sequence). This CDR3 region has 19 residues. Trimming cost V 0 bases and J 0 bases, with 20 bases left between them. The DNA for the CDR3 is TGTGCCACCAGCAGAGACGACGCCCGGGAGGGCTTCTTGAACACTGAAGCTTTCTTT. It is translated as CATSRDDAREGFLNTEAFF. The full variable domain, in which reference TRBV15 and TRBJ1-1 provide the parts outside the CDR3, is DAMVIQNPRYQVTQFGKPVTLSCSQTLNHNVMYWYQQKSSQAPKLLFHYYDKDFNNEADTPDNFQSRRPNTSFCFLDIRSPGLGDTAMYLCATSRDDAREGFLNTEAFFGQGTRLTVV.

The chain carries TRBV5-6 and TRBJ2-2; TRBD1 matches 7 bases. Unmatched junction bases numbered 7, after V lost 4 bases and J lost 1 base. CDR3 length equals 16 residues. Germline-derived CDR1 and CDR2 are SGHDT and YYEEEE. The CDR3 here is CASSRRDSLNTGELFF. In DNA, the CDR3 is TGTGCCAGCAGCCGCAGGGACAGCTTGAACACCGGGGAGCTGTTTTTT. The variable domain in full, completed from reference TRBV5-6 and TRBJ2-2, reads DAGVTQSPTHLIKTRGQQVTLRCSPKSGHDTVSWYQQALGQGPQFIFQYYEEEERQRGNFPDRFSGHQFPNYSSELNVNALLLGDSALYLCASSRRDSLNTGELFFGEGSRLTVL.

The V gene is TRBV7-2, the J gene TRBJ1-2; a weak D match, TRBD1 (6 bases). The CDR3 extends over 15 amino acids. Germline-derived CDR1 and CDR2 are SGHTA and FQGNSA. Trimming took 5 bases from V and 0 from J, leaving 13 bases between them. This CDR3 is CASSPTGLANYGYTF. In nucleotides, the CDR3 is TGTGCCAGCAGCCCCACAGGGCTAGCTAACTATGGCTACACCTTC.

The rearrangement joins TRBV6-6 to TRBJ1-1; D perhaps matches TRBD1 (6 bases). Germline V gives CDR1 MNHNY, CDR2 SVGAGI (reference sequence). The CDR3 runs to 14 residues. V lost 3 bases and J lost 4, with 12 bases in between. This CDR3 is CASSYSTGFTEAFF. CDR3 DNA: TGTGCCAGCAGTTATTCAACAGGGTTCACTGAAGCTTTCTTT.

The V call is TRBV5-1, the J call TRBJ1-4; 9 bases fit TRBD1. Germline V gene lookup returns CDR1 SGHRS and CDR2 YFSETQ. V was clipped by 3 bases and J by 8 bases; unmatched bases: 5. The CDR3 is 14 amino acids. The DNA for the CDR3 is TGCGCCAGCAGCTGGGGACAGGGCGGGGAAAAACTGTTTTTT. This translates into CASSWGQGGEKLFF.

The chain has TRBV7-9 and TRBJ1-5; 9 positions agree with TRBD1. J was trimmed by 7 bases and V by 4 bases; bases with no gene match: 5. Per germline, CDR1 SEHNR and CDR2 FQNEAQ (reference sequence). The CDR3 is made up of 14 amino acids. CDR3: CASSYGTGNQPQHF. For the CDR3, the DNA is TGTGCCAGCAGCTACGGGACAGGGAACCAGCCCCAGCATTTT.

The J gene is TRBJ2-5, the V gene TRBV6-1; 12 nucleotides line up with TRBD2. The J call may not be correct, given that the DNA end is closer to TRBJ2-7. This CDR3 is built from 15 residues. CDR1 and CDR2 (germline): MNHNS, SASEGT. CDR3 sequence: CASSELAGGLYEQYF. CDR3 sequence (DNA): TGTGCCAGCAGTGAGCTAGCGGGGGGGCTCTACGAGCAGTACTTC.

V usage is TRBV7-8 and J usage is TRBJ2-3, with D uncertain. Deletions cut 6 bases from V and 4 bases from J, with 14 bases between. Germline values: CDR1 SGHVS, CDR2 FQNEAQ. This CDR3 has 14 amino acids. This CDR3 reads CASRAAWSADTQYF. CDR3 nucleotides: TGTGCCAGCAGAGCCGCGTGGAGCGCAGATACGCAGTATTTT. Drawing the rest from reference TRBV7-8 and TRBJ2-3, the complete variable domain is GAGVSQSPRYKVAKRGQDVALRCDPISGHVSLFWYQQALGQGPEFLTYFQNEAQLDKSGLPSDRFFAERPEGSVSTLKIQRTQQEDSAVYLCASRAAWSADTQYFGPGTRLTVL.

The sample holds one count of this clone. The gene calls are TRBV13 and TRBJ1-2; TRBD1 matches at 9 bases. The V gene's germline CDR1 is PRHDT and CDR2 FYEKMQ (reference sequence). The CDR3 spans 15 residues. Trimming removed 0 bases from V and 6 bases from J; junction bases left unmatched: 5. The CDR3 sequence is CASSLGGTGSDGYTF. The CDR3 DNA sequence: TGTGCCAGCAGCTTAGGCGGGACAGGGAGCGATGGCTACACCTTC. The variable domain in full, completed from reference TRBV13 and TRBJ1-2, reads AAGVIQSPRHLIKEKRETATLKCYPIPRHDTVYWYQQGPGQDPQFLISFYEKMQSDKGSIPDRFSAQQFSDYHSELNMSSLELGDSALYFCASSLGGTGSDGYTFGSGTRLTVV.

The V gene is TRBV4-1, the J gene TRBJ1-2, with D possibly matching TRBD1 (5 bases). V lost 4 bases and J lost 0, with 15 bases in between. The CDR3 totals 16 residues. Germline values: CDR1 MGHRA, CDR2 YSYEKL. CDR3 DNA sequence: TGCGCCAGCAGCCCGTGGGGGACTGGAGCTAACTATGGCTACACCTTC. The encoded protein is CASSPWGTGANYGYTF.

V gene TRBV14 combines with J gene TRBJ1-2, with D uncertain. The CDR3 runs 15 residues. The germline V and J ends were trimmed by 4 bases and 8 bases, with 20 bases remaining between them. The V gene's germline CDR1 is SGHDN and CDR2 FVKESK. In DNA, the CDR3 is TGTGCCAGCAGCCCTTTAAAAGGCCTTGCGGGAGGCTACACCTTC. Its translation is CASSPLKGLAGGYTF.

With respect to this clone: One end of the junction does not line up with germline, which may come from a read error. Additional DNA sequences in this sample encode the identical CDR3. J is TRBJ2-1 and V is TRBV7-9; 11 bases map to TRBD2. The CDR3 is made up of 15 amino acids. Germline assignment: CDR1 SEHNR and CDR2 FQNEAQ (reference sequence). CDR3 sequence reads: CASSTSGGLYNEQFF. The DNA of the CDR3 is TGCGCCAGCAGCACTAGCGGGGGCCTCTACAATGAGCAGTTCTTC.

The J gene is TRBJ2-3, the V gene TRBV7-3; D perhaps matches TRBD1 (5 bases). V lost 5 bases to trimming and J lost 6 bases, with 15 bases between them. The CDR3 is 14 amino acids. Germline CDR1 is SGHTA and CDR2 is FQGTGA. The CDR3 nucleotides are TGTGCCAGCAGCAAGCAGGGTGATTCGGATACGCAGTATTTT. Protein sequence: CASSKQGDSDTQYF.

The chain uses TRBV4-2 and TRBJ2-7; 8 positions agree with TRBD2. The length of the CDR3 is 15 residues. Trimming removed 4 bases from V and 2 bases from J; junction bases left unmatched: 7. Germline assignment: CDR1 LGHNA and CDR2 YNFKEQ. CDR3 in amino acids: CASSPTSEPAYEQYF. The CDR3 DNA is TGTGCCAGCAGCCCGACTAGCGAACCAGCCTACGAGCAGTACTTC.

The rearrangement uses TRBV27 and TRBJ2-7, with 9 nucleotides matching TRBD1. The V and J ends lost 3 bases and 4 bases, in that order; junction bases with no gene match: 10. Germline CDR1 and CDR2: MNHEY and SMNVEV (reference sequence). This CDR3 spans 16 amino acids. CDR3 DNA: TGTGCCAGCAGTTTTTTCCCCCCGACAGGGGGGTACGAGCAGTACTTC. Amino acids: CASSFFPPTGGYEQYF.

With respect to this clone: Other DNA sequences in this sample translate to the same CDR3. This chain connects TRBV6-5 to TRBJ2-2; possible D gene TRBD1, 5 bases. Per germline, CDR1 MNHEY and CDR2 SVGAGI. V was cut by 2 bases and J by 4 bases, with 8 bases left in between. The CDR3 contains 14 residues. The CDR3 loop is CASSYGAGTGELFF. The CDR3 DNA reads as TGTGCCAGCAGTTACGGGGCAGGCACCGGGGAGCTGTTTTTT.

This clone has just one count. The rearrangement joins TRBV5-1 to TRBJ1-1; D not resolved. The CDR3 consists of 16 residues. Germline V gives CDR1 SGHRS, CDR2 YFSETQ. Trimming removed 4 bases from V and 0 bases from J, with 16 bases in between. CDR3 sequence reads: CASSLLFVEMNTEAFF. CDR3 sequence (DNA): TGCGCCAGCAGCCTCCTCTTTGTAGAGATGAACACTGAAGCTTTCTTT. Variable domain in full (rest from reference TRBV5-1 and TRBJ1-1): KAGVTQTPRYLIKTRGQQVTLSCSPISGHRSVSWYQQTPGQGLQFLFEYFSETQRNKGNFPGRFSGRQFSNSRSEMNVSTLELGDSALYLCASSLLFVEMNTEAFFGQGTRLTVV.

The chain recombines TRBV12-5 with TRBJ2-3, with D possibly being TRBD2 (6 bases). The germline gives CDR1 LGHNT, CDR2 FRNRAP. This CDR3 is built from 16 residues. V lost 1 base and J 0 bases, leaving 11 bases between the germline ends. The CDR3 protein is CASGLGVGGSTDTQYF. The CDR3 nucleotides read TGTGCTAGTGGTTTGGGTGTCGGGGGTAGCACAGATACGCAGTATTTT.

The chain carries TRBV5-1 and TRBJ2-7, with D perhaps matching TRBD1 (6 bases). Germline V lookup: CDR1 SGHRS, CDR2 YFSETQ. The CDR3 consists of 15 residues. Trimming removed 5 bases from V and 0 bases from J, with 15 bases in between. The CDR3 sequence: CASRGGPITSYEQYF. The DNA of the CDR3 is TGCGCCAGCAGAGGGGGACCCATCACCTCCTACGAGCAGTACTTC.

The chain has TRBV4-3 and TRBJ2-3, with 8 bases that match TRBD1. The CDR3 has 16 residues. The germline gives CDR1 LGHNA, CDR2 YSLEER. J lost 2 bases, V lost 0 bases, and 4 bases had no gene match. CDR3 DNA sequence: TGCGCCAGCAGCCAAGATAGGACAGGGCCCACAGATACGCAGTATTTT. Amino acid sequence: CASSQDRTGPTDTQYF.

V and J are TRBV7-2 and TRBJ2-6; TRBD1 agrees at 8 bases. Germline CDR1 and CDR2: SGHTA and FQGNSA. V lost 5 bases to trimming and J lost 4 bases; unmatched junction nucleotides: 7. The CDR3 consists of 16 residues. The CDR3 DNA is TGTGCCAGCAGCCCCAGGACAGGGCTCGGGGCCAACGTCCTGACTTTC. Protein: CASSPRTGLGANVLTF.

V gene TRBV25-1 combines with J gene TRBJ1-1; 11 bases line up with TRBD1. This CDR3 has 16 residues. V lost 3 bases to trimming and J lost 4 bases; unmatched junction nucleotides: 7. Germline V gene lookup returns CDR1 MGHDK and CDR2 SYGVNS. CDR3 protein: CASSDYTGTGGTEAFF. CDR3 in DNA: TGTGCCAGCAGTGACTATACCGGGACAGGGGGCACTGAAGCTTTCTTT.

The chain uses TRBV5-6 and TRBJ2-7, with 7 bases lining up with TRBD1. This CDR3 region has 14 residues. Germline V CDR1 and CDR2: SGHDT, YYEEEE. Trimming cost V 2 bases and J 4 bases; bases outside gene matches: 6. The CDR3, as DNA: TGTGCCAGCAGCTTCGGGACAGATAATTACGAGCAGTACTTC. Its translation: CASSFGTDNYEQYF.